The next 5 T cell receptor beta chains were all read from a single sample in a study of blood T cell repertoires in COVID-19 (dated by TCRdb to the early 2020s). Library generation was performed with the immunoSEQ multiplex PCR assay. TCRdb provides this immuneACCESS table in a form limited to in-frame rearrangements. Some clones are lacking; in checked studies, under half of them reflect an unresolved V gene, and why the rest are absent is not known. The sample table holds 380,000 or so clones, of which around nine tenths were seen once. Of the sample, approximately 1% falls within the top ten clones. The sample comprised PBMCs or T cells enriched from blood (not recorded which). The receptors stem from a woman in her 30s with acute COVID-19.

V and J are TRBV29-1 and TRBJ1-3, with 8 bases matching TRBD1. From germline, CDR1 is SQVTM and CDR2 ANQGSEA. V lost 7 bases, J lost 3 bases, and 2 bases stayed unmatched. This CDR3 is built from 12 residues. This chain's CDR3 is CSADRGGNTIYF. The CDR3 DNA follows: TGCAGCGCTGACAGGGGTGGAAACACCATATATTTT.

The CDR3 reads CASSQIGTGRDEKLFF. CDR3 sequence (DNA): TGCGCCAGCAGCCAGATTGGGACAGGGCGGGATGAAAAACTGTTTTTT. The chain combines TRBV5-1 with TRBJ1-4, with TRBD1 identical over 9 bases. This CDR3 is 16 amino acids long. V shed 4 bases, J shed 6 bases, and the junction held 10 bases outside the gene matches. Germline CDR1 is SGHRS and CDR2 is YFSETQ.

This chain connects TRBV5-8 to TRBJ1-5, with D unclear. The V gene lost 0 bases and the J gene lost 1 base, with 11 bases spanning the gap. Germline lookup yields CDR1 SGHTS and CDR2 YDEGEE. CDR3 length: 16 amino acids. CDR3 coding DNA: TGTGCCAGCAGCTTGGGGTACGGAGCGAGCAATCAGCCCCAGCATTTT. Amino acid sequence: CASSLGYGASNQPQHF.

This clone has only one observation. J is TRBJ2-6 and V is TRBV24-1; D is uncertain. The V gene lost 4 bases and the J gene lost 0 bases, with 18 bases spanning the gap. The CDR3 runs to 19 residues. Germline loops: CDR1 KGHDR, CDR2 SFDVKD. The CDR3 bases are TGTGCCACCAGTGACGCCCTGGCCCTTCAAAACTCTGGGGCCAACGTCCTGACTTTC. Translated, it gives CATSDALALQNSGANVLTF.

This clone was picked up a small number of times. As DNA, the CDR3 is TGTGCCAGCAGCCACAACCGACAGAACGGGGAGCTGTTTTTT. It codes for CASSHNRQNGELFF. The chain has TRBV7-9 and TRBJ2-2, with D possibly matching TRBD1 (5 bases). The germline gives CDR1 SEHNR, CDR2 FQNEAQ (reference sequence). This CDR3 is built from 14 residues. Trimming took 5 bases from V and 7 from J, leaving 14 bases between them.